This T cell receptor beta chain is drawn from a study of shared clonotypes between healthy human individuals. Whole-study findings and limits: In general, naive subsets displayed greater estimated richness than memory subsets did. The sharing of approximately 5.1% of naive CD4 clonotypes was seen across a handful of donors.

Only CD45RO-negative cells positively selected for CCR7 counted as naive CD8 cells, so terminally differentiated effector memory CD45RA+ cells were excluded. Remarks on this clone: Its antigen remains unidentified.

This CDR3 region has 14 residues. Germline loops: CDR1 LNHDA, CDR2 SQIVND (reference sequence). V lost 5 bases to trimming and J lost 4 bases, with 12 bases between them. Methods used by the authors: Junction-only sequences without quality scores came from ImmunoSEQ, so filtering differed. TCRdb keeps only in-frame clones here, not all; method: immunoSEQ multiplex PCR. V and J calls plus clone size are reproduced from that table; the DNA served to infer D and trimming. The sample has approximately 2,200,000 clones; about 93% are singletons. This clonotype was obtained from a man aged 18-30 years in good health. Some clones in this sample may be carry-over from other donors' samples. Sequencing used naive CD8+ T cells from PBMCs. The J gene is TRBJ2-1, the V gene TRBV19; possibly TRBD2 for D (6 bases). The CDR3 region has the DNA TGTGCCAGTAGTCGGTTAGCGGAGTACAATGAGCAGTTCTTC. This sequence encodes CASSRLAEYNEQFF.